These 11 T cell receptor beta chains came from one sample sequenced in a study of blood T cells in healthy people across ages. It was with a sample-barcoded 5' primer and a J-beta primer mix that a second PCR of roughly 7 to 11 cycles was run. TCRdb independently ran MiXCR on the 5' RACE reads; one entry per CDR3 protein. The table lists 910,000 or so distinct CDR3 sequences, about 51% of them singletons, with 20% to 25% in the top ten. Sequencing was done on a sample of blood. Receptors were obtained from a woman aged 55-75 years in good health.

The rearrangement joins TRBV27 to TRBJ2-1; 9 nucleotides align to TRBD1. The CDR3 is 16 residues long. V dropped 7 bases and J dropped 6; count of bases not matched to a gene: 13. Germline CDR1 is MNHEY and CDR2 is SMNVEV (reference sequence). CDR3 DNA: TGTGCCAGCACCCCGACCCGGGACAGGGTCGGCAATGAGCAGTTCTTC. Amino acids: CASTPTRDRVGNEQFF.

The rearrangement joins TRBV7-9 to TRBJ2-3; tentatively, D is TRBD2 (5 bases). Trimming took 5 bases from V and 5 from J, leaving 11 bases between them. The CDR3 extends over 13 amino acids. Germline assignment: CDR1 SEHNR and CDR2 FQNEAQ (reference sequence). The CDR3 loop is CASSAQGGDTQYF. Here the CDR3 DNA reads TGTGCCAGCAGCGCACAAGGAGGAGATACGCAGTATTTT.

About this clonotype itself: The junction does not match germline at one end; this may be a read error. The V and J genes are TRBV20-1 and TRBJ1-2; no definite D call. The CDR3 has 13 amino acids. Germline-derived CDR1 and CDR2 are DFQATT and SNEGSKA (reference sequence). The CDR3 sequence: CSATRSGVYGCTF. CDR3 nucleotide sequence: TGCAGTGCTACTAGGTCAGGCGTTTATGGCTGCACCTTC.

Remarks on this clonotype: A junction end diverges from the germline sequence, so it may reflect a read error. The chain employs TRBV28 and TRBJ1-1; D may be TRBD1 (5 bases). This CDR3 has 16 residues. Germline V CDR1 and CDR2: MDHEN, SYDVKM. For the CDR3, the DNA is TGTGCCAGCAGTTTAAAGAGGGGTGTTGGTTTGGCTGAAGATTTCTTT. Translating gives CASSLKRGVGLAEDFF.

The sample holds a few counts of this clonotype. The J gene is TRBJ2-5, the V gene TRBV7-2; TRBD2 aligns across 10 bases. Germline-derived CDR1 and CDR2 are SGHTA and FQGNSA. V was clipped by 5 bases and J by 0 bases; unmatched bases: 3. The CDR3 is made up of 15 amino acids. The CDR3: CASSTGTSDQETQYF. The CDR3 nucleotides are TGTGCCAGCAGCACCGGGACTAGCGACCAAGAGACCCAGTACTTC.

The J gene is TRBJ2-3, the V gene TRBV3-1; D remains ambiguous. CDR3 length equals 16 residues. V was shortened by 0 bases and J by 6 bases, with 16 bases between the two germline ends. The germline CDR1 and CDR2 sequences are LGHDT and YNNKEL (reference sequence). The CDR3 bases are TGTGCCAGCAGCCAAGAGGACGGTATAAACACGGATACGCAGTATTTT. Translated, it gives CASSQEDGINTDTQYF.

This clonotype was found once. This chain uses TRBV12-3 or TRBV12-4 with TRBJ1-1, with D possibly TRBD1 on 5 matching bases. This CDR3 is 14 amino acids long. V was cut by 4 bases and J by 0 bases, with 9 bases left in between. The CDR3 nucleotides read TGTGCCAGCAGTTATCGGGGGATGAACACTGAAGCTTTCTTT. Translated: CASSYRGMNTEAFF.

This clonotype has a handful of counts. The rearrangement links TRBV7-9 to TRBJ2-3, with no clear D. Germline CDR1 and CDR2: SEHNR and FQNEAQ (reference sequence). The CDR3 length is 12 residues. Trimming cost V 5 bases and J 6 bases, with 9 bases left between them. This CDR3 reads CASSLKEDTQYF. DNA for the CDR3: TGTGCCAGCAGCCTAAAGGAGGATACGCAGTATTTT.

There are many counts of this clonotype. The CDR3 spells CSAPELETQYF. CDR3 bases: TGCAGTGCTCCCGAATTGGAGACCCAGTACTTC. This rearrangement joins TRBV20-1 to TRBJ2-5; D is undetermined. The CDR3 is 11 residues long. CDR1 is DFQATT and CDR2 is SNEGSKA in the germline V gene (reference sequence). V gave up 5 bases and J gave up 5 bases, with 9 bases separating them.

This clonotype appeared a few times. The chain recombines TRBV19 with TRBJ2-5; D is ambiguous. The tail of the sequence fits TRBJ2-7 better, so the J call may be wrong. In germline, CDR1 is LNHDA, CDR2 SQIVND (reference sequence). The CDR3 runs to 14 residues. CDR3 sequence reads: CASSIRKGSYEQYF. The CDR3 DNA reads TGTGCCAGTAGTATAAGGAAAGGGTCATACGAGCAGTACTTC.

V gene TRBV7-2 combines with J gene TRBJ2-4; 7 positions agree with TRBD2. Matching the DNA end better, TRBJ2-7 makes the J call doubtful. CDR1 SGHTA and CDR2 FQGNSA come from the germline V gene. The CDR3 consists of 18 residues. The CDR3 protein is CASSLGPPTRGSNYEQYF. The DNA of the CDR3 is TGTGCCAGCAGCTTAGGCCCCCCGACTCGCGGGAGTAACTACGAGCAGTACTTC.